Following are 12 T cell receptor beta chains from one sample sequenced in a study of beta chain features in type 1 diabetes. TCRB transcripts that were expressed got sequenced, as all of the isolated RNA had been reverse transcribed. The data were produced by immunoSEQ multiplex PCR, yet TCRdb's version contains in-frame clones alone and is incomplete. This table holds 390,000 or so clones, about 15% found once. Sequenced material: naive CD4+ T cells from blood. All receptors come from a man in his thirties or forties in good health.

A word on this clone: The sample carries other DNA sequences with the same CDR3. This CDR3 is CSVERGVYGYTF. The CDR3 region has the DNA TGCAGCGTGGAAAGGGGCGTCTATGGCTACACCTTC. This chain uses TRBV29-1 with TRBJ1-2; possible D gene TRBD1, 5 bases. Germline assignment: CDR1 SQVTM and CDR2 ANQGSEA. The CDR3 consists of 12 residues. Trimming removed 6 bases from V and 4 bases from J, with 12 bases in between.

The chain recombines TRBV19 with TRBJ1-5; perhaps TRBD1 as D (6 bases). Germline lookup yields CDR1 LNHDA and CDR2 SQIVND (reference sequence). The CDR3 spans 14 residues. Deletions cut 7 bases from V and 3 bases from J, with 13 bases between. The CDR3 DNA reads TGTGCCAGTACCGAGACAGGTGACAATCAGCCCCAGCATTTT. Translating gives CASTETGDNQPQHF.

In DNA form, the CDR3 reads TGTGCCAGCAGCGTAAGGAGGGACAGCTCCTACAATGAGCAGTTCTTC. The encoded protein is CASSVRRDSSYNEQFF. V usage is TRBV7-3 and J usage is TRBJ2-1; weak D call: TRBD1 (7 bases). With 5 bases removed from V and 0 bases from J, the gap between germline ends came to 14 bases. The CDR3 extends over 16 amino acids. CDR1 and CDR2 from the germline V gene are SGHTA and FQGTGA.

The CDR3, as DNA: TGTGCCAGCTCACCAGCCAGAGACTATGGCTACACCTTC. Translation: CASSPARDYGYTF. This chain connects TRBV18 to TRBJ1-2; D is undetermined. With 2 bases removed from V and 3 bases from J, the gap between germline ends came to 7 bases. CDR3 length: 13 residues. Germline V CDR1 and CDR2: KGHSH, LQKENI.

This clone has just a few counts. This rearrangement joins TRBV30 to TRBJ2-6; the D gene is possibly TRBD1 (5 bases). Looked up from germline, CDR1 is GTSNPN and CDR2 is SVGIG (reference sequence). The V gene lost 8 bases and the J gene lost 4 bases, with 9 bases spanning the gap. This CDR3 is 12 amino acids long. The CDR3 region has the DNA TGTGCCGGGGCTTCCGGGGCCAACGTCCTGACTTTC. Translating gives CAGASGANVLTF.

The chain combines TRBV4-3 with TRBJ2-1; D may be TRBD2 (6 bases). The CDR3 is made up of 14 amino acids. Germline CDR1 is LGHNA and CDR2 is YSLEER. The germline V and J ends were trimmed by 6 bases and 9 bases, with 18 bases remaining between them. CDR3 nucleotides: TGCGCCAGCAGGGATAGCGGAACCTTCGGTGAGCAGTTCTTC. Protein product: CASRDSGTFGEQFF.

The chain has TRBV6-5 and TRBJ2-1, with 13 bases fitting TRBD2. The CDR3 runs 15 residues. The ends lost 6 bases at V and 10 bases at J; junction bases unmatched: 9. CDR1 is MNHEY and CDR2 is SVGAGI in the germline V gene. Here the CDR3 DNA reads TGTGCCAGCAGACTAGCGGGAGGGTACAATGGAGAGCAGTTCTTC. This encodes CASRLAGGYNGEQFF.

This clone occurred a few times. The gene calls are TRBV10-3 and TRBJ2-7; maybe TRBD1 (5 bases). Germline-derived CDR1 and CDR2 are ENHRY and SYGVKD. This CDR3 has 14 residues. Deletions cut 4 bases from V and 1 base from J, with 11 bases between. The CDR3 DNA sequence: TGTGCCATCAGTGTCTTGTCAGGGTCCTACGAGCAGTACTTC. Translated, it gives CAISVLSGSYEQYF.

CDR3: CSVVSVRTHAGQGYTF. The DNA of the CDR3 is TGCAGCGTTGTGTCGGTGAGAACCCACGCGGGACAGGGCTACACCTTC. The chain joins TRBV29-1 to TRBJ1-2; 7 nucleotides agree with TRBD1. CDR3 length: 16 amino acids. Germline CDR1 is SQVTM and CDR2 is ANQGSEA. With 4 bases clipped from V and 8 bases from J, the junction kept 19 bases outside the gene matches.

This clone was counted a few times. This rearrangement joins TRBV14 to TRBJ1-2, with unresolved D. This CDR3 comprises 13 residues. Trimming took off 0 bases at V and 4 bases at J, with 6 bases between the two ends. Looked up from germline, CDR1 is SGHDN and CDR2 is FVKESK. The DNA for the CDR3 is TGTGCCAGCAGCCAAGATGTATCCTATGGCTACACCTTC. Translating it yields CASSQDVSYGYTF.

This sequence joins TRBV18 and TRBJ2-7; TRBD2 matches at 8 bases. Germline-derived CDR1 and CDR2 are KGHSH and LQKENI. V gave up 6 bases and J gave up 0 bases; unmatched junction bases: 7. The CDR3 is 15 amino acids. The CDR3 sequence: CASSHTSGSSYEQYV. CDR3 sequence (DNA): TGTGCCAGCTCCCACACTAGCGGTAGCTCCTACGAGCAGTACGTC.

This clone was seen more than once but under ten times. The rearrangement joins TRBV29-1 to TRBJ1-1, with D unresolved. CDR3 length: 13 amino acids. Germline lookup yields CDR1 SQVTM and CDR2 ANQGSEA. V was trimmed by 5 bases and J by 0 bases, leaving 10 bases between them. CDR3 DNA: TGCAGCGTTAAGATTAACATGAACACTGAAGCTTTCTTT. It yields the protein CSVKINMNTEAFF.